The present T cell receptor (beta chain) was sequenced within a study of cytomegalovirus exposure and HLA in healthy donors. Study in general: Genotyping showed about 80% of roughly 390 donors falling in the Caucasian-associated ancestry cluster.

Concerning this clone: Its antigen is currently unknown.

Points from the study as a whole: An analysis that was carried out later associated about 17,000 TCR beta sequences with HLA alleles at 0.05 false discovery rate. The majority of CMV-associated TCR beta chains were reported as apparently HLA-restricted in a later analysis.

The primer mix had 60 Vbeta and 13 Jbeta primers. Libraries were prepared by immunoSEQ multiplex PCR; TCRdb keeps only in-frame clonotypes and omits some of them. In the table there are tens of thousands of clones, around 70% of which are singletons. The sequenced sample consisted of PBMCs. The origin of this receptor is a woman aged 50 to 60 in good health and CMV-seropositive.

CDR3 sequence: CSVEVQIDRGYGYTF. In DNA form, the CDR3 reads TGCAGCGTTGAAGTACAGATAGACAGGGGCTATGGCTACACCTTC. The chain uses TRBV29-1 and TRBJ1-2, with 8 bases that match TRBD1. The V segment lost 1 base and the J segment 4 bases; nucleotides outside the gene matches: 8. This CDR3 is 15 amino acids long. In germline, CDR1 is SQVTM, CDR2 ANQGSEA.